A selection of T cell receptor beta chains follows, all from one sample in a study of blood T cell repertoires in COVID-19. Assay used: immunoSEQ multiplex PCR; TCRdb lists only in-frame clones, some missing. The repertoire has some 250,000 clones, 82% of them found once; the top ten carry under 3.5%. The specimen sequenced was peripheral blood. These receptors were obtained from a young woman with acute or convalescent COVID-19. CDR3s include the opening cysteine and the closing phenylalanine or tryptophan. A D gene is named only where the DNA matches it firmly. Rows may omit the clone size; those that give it use once, few, many or a size class.

V gene: TRBV19
D gene: TRBD1
CDR3 length: 16
clone size: .
J gene: TRBJ1-2
CDR3 DNA: TGTGCCAGTAGTTCCTCGACAGGGCACGGTAACTATGGCTACACCTTC
CDR3 protein: CASSSSTGHGNYGYTF

V gene: TRBV6-2/TRBV6-3
D gene: TRBD1
CDR3 length: 17
clone size: .
J gene: TRBJ1-2
CDR3 DNA: TGTGCCAGCAGTTACTTGATCCCGCGACAGGGCGACTATGGCTACACCTTC
CDR3 protein: CASSYLIPRQGDYGYTF

V gene: TRBV5-1
D gene: .
CDR3 length: 14
clone size: .
J gene: TRBJ1-5
CDR3 DNA: TGCGCCAGCAGCTTGCAGGGGATGGGTCAGCCCCAGCATTTT
CDR3 protein: CASSLQGMGQPQHF

V gene: TRBV11-2
D gene: TRBD1
CDR3 length: 15
clone size: .
J gene: TRBJ2-7
CDR3 DNA: TGTGCCAGCAGCTTCTTAGGGACAGGGACCTACGAGCAGTACTTC
CDR3 protein: CASSFLGTGTYEQYF

V gene: TRBV7-2
D gene: TRBD2
CDR3 length: 17
clone size: .
J gene: TRBJ2-1
CDR3 DNA: TGTGCCAGCAGCCTAAGCGGGACTAGCGGGAGTCGGGATGAGCAGTTCTTC
CDR3 protein: CASSLSGTSGSRDEQFF

V gene: TRBV25-1
D gene: .
CDR3 length: 17
clone size: .
J gene: TRBJ2-3
CDR3 DNA: TGTGCCAGCAGTGAATATTTCCCACGCCGGGGCACAGATACGCAGTATTTT
CDR3 protein: CASSEYFPRRGTDTQYF

V gene: TRBV19
D gene: TRBD2
CDR3 length: 13
clone size: .
J gene: TRBJ2-7
CDR3 DNA: TGTGCCAGTACGGGCGGGAGAGATCGAGAGCAGTACTTC
CDR3 protein: CASTGGRDREQYF

V gene: TRBV18
D gene: TRBD2
CDR3 length: 17
clone size: few
J gene: TRBJ2-7
CDR3 DNA: TGTGCCAGCTCACCACAAAGGACTAGCGGTAGCTCCTACGAGCAGTACTTC
CDR3 protein: CASSPQRTSGSSYEQYF

V gene: TRBV19
D gene: .
CDR3 length: 13
clone size: .
J gene: TRBJ1-1
CDR3 DNA: TGTGCCAGTAGTATAGAACCGGGAGCTGAAGCTTTCTTT
CDR3 protein: CASSIEPGAEAFF

V gene: TRBV18
D gene: .
CDR3 length: 15
clone size: .
J gene: TRBJ1-1
CDR3 DNA: TGTGCCAGCTCACCATACCCCCAGGGGAACACTGAAGCTTTCTTT
CDR3 protein: CASSPYPQGNTEAFF

V gene: TRBV19
D gene: .
CDR3 length: 14
clone size: .
J gene: TRBJ1-2
CDR3 DNA: TGTGCCAGCGGCTATGACATCAACGACTATGGCTACACCTTC
CDR3 protein: CASGYDINDYGYTF

V gene: TRBV3-1/TRBV3-2
D gene: TRBD1
CDR3 length: 16
clone size: few
J gene: TRBJ2-1
CDR3 DNA: TGTGCCAGCAGCCAAGTCCCGCCGGGACAGGGAAATGAGCAGTTCTTC
CDR3 protein: CASSQVPPGQGNEQFF